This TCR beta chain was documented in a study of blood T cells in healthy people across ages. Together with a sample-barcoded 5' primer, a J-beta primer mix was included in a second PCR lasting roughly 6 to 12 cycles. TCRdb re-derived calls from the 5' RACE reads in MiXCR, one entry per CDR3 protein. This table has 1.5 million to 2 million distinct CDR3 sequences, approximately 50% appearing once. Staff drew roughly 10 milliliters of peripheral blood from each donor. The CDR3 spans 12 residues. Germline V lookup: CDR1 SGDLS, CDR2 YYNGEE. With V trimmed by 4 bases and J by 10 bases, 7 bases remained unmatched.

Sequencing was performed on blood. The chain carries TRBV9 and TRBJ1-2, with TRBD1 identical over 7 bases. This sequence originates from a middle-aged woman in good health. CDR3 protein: CASSPWTGDYTF. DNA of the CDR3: TGTGCCAGCAGCCCTTGGACAGGAGACTACACCTTC.